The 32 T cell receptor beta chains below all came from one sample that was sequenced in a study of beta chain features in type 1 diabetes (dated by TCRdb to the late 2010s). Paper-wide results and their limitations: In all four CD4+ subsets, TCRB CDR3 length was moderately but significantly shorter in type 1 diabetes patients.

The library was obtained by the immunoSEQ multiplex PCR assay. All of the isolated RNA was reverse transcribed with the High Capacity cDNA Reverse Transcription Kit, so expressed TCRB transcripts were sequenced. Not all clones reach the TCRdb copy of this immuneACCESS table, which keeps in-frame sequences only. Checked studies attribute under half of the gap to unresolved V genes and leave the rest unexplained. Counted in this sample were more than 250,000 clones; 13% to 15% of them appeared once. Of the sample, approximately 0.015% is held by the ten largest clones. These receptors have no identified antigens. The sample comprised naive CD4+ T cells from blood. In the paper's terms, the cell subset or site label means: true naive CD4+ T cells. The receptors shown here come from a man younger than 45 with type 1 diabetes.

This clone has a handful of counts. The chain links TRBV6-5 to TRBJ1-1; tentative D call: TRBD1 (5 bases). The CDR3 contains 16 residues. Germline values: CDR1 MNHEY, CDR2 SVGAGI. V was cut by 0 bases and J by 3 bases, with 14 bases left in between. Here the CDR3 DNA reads TGTGCCAGCAGTTACTCGTCCTCGGGAGGGGACACTGAAGCTTTCTTT. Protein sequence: CASSYSSSGGDTEAFF.

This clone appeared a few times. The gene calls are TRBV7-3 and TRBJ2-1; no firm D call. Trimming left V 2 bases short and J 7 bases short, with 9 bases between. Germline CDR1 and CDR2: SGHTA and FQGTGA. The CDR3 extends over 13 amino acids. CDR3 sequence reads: CASSLGFPNEQFF. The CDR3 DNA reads TGTGCCAGCAGCTTAGGCTTCCCGAATGAGCAGTTCTTC.

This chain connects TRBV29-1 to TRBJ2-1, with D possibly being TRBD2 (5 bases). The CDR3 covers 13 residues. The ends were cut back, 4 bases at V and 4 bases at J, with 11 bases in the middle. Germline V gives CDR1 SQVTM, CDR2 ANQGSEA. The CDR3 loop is CSVARESYNEQFF. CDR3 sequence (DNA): TGCAGCGTTGCGAGGGAATCGTACAATGAGCAGTTCTTC.

The CDR3 here is CASSPTRLAGGGELFF. The CDR3 bases are TGTGCCAGCAGCCCAACCCGACTAGCGGGAGGCGGGGAGCTGTTTTTT. This chain connects TRBV7-2 to TRBJ2-2; TRBD2 matches at 13 bases. The CDR3 extends over 16 amino acids. The V gene end was trimmed by 5 bases and the J gene end by 7 bases; junction bases not matched to a gene: 7. Germline V gene sequence: CDR1 SGHTA, CDR2 FQGNSA.

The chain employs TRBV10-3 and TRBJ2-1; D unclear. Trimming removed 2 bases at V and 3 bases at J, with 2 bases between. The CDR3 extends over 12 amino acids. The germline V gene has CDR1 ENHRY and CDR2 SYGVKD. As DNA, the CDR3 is TGTGCCATCAGTGAGCACTACAATGAGCAGTTCTTC. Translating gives CAISEHYNEQFF.

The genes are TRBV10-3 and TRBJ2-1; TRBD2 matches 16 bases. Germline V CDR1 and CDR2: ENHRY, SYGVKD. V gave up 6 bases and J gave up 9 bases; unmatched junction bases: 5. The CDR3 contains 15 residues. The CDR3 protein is CAISGTSGREVEQFF. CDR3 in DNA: TGTGCCATCAGCGGGACTAGCGGGAGGGAAGTTGAGCAGTTCTTC.

The CDR3 loop reads CASRSYRDTSFGANVLTF. The DNA of the CDR3 is TGTGCCAGCAGAAGCTACCGGGACACTTCCTTTGGGGCCAACGTCCTGACTTTC. The chain uses TRBV28 and TRBJ2-6; possibly TRBD1 for D (6 bases). CDR1 is MDHEN and CDR2 is SYDVKM in the germline V gene. This CDR3 spans 18 amino acids. Trimming cost V 6 bases and J 3 bases, with 21 bases left between them.

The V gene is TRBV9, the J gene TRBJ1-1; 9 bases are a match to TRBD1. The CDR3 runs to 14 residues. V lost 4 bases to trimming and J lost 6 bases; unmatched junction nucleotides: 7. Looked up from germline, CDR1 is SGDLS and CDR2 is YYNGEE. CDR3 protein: CASSFGDRVSEAFF. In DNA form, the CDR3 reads TGTGCCAGCAGCTTCGGGGACAGGGTTTCTGAAGCTTTCTTT. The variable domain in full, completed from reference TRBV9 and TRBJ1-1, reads DSGVTQTPKHLITATGQRVTLRCSPRSGDLSVYWYQQSLDQGLQFLIQYYNGEERAKGNILERFSAQQFPDLHSELNLSSLELGDSALYFCASSFGDRVSEAFFGQGTRLTVV.

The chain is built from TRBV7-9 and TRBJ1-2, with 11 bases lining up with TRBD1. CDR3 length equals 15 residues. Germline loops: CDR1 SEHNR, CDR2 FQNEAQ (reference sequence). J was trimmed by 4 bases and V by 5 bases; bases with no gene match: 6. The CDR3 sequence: CASSPPGQGGYGYTF. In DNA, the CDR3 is TGTGCCAGCAGCCCCCCGGGACAGGGGGGCTATGGCTACACCTTC.

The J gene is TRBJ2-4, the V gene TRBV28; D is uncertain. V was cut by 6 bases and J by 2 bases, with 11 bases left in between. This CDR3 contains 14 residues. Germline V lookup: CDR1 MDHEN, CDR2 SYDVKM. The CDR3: CASSPSYSKNIQYF. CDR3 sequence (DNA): TGTGCCAGCAGCCCAAGCTACTCCAAAAACATTCAGTACTTC.

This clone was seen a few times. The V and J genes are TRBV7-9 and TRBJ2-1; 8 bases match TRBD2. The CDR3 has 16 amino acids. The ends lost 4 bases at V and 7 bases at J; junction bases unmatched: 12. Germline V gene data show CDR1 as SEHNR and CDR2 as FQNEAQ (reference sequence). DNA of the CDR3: TGTGCCAGCAGCTATTGGGGAAGGGCTAGCGGGAATGAGCAGTTCTTC. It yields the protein CASSYWGRASGNEQFF.

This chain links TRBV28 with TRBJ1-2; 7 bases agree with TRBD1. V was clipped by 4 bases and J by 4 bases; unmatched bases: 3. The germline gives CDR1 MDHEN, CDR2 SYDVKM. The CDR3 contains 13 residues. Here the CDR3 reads CASSSGGSYGYTF. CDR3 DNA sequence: TGTGCCAGCAGTTCAGGGGGTAGCTATGGCTACACCTTC.

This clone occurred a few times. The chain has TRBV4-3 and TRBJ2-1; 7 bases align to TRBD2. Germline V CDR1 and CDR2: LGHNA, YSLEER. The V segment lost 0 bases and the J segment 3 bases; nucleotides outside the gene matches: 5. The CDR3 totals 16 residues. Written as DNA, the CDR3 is TGCGCCAGCAGCCAAGAAGTGACGGGAGGCTACAATGAGCAGTTCTTC. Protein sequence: CASSQEVTGGYNEQFF.

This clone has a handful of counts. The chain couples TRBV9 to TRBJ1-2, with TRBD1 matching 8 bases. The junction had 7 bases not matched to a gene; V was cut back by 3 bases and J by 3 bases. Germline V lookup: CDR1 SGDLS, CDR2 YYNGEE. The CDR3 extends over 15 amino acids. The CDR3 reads CASSADRGGYYGYTF. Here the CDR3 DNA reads TGTGCCAGCAGCGCCGACAGGGGAGGATACTATGGCTACACCTTC.

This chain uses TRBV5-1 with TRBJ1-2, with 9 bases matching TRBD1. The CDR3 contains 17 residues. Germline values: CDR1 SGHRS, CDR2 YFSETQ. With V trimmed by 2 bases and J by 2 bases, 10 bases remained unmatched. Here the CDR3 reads CASSFSPLQGANYGYTF. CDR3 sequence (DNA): TGCGCCAGCAGCTTTTCGCCCTTACAGGGGGCCAACTATGGCTACACCTTC.

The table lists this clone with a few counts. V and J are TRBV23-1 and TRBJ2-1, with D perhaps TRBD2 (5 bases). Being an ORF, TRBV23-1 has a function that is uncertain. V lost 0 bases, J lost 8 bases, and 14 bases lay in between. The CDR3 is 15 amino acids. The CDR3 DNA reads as TGCGCCAGCAGTCAATCTTTTTCTAGCATACATGAGCAGTTCTTC. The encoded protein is CASSQSFSSIHEQFF.

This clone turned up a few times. The CDR3 DNA reads as TGCGCCAGCACTCAGGGGGCCAACTATGGCTACACCTTC. Amino acid sequence: CASTQGANYGYTF. The chain is built from TRBV4-1 and TRBJ1-2; 8 positions agree with TRBD1. Unmatched junction bases numbered 3, after V lost 7 bases and J lost 2 bases. CDR1 is MGHRA and CDR2 is YSYEKL in the germline V gene. This CDR3 contains 13 residues.

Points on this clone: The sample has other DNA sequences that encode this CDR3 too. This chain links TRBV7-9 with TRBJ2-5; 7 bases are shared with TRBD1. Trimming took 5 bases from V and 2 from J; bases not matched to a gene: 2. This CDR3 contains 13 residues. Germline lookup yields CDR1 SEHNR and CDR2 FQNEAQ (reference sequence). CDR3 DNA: TGTGCCAGCAGCCTGGGACAGCAAGAGACCCAGTACTTC. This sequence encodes CASSLGQQETQYF.

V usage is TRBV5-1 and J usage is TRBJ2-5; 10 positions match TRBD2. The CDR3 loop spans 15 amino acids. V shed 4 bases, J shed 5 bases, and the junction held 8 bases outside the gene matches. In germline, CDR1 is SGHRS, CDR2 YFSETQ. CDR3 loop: CASSTTSGRAETQYF. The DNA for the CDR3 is TGCGCCAGCAGCACGACCAGCGGGAGGGCTGAGACCCAGTACTTC.

This chain's CDR3 is CASSSTNTGELFF. In DNA form, the CDR3 reads TGTGCCAGCAGCTCAACGAACACCGGGGAGCTGTTTTTT. This rearrangement joins TRBV7-3 to TRBJ2-2; D gene ambiguous. The length of the CDR3 is 13 residues. Germline loops: CDR1 SGHTA, CDR2 FQGTGA. Trimming pared 4 bases from V and 0 bases from J, leaving 3 bases between.

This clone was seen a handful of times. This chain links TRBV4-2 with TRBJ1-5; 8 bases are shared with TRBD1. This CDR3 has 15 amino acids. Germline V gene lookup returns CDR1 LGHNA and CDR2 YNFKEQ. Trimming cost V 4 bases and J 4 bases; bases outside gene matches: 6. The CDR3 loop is CASSPGQGDNQPQHF. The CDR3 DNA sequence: TGTGCCAGCAGCCCCGGACAGGGCGATAATCAGCCCCAGCATTTT.

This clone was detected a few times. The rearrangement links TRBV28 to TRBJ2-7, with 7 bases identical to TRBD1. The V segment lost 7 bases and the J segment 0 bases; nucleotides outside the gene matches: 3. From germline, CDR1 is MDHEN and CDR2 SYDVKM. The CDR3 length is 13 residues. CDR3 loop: CASTDRVSYEQYF. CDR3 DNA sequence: TGTGCCAGCACCGACAGGGTCTCCTACGAGCAGTACTTC.

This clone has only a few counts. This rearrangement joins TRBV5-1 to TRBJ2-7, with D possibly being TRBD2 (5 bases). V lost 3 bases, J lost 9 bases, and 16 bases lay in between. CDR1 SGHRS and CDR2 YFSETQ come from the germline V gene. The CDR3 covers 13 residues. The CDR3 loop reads CASSSDSVSPQYF. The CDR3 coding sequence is TGCGCCAGCAGCTCGGACTCCGTTTCGCCGCAGTACTTC.

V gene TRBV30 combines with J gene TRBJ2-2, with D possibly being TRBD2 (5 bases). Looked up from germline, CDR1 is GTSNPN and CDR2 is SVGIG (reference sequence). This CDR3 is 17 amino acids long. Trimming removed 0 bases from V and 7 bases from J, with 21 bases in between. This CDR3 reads CAWSVLGSSTPRGELFF. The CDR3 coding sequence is TGTGCCTGGAGTGTACTAGGAAGCAGTACCCCTCGCGGGGAGCTGTTTTTT.

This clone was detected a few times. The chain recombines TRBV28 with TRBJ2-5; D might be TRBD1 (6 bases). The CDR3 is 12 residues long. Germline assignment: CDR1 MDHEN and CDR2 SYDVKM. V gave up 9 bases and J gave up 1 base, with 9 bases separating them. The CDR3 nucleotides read TGTGCCAGTGGACAGTCCCAAGAGACCCAGTACTTC. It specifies CASGQSQETQYF.

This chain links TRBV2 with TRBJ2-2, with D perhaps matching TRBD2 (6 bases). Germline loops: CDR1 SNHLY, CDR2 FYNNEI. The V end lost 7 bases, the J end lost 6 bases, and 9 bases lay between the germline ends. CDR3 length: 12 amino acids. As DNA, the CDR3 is TGTGCCAGCATTAGACTAGCCGGGGAGCTGTTTTTT. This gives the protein CASIRLAGELFF.

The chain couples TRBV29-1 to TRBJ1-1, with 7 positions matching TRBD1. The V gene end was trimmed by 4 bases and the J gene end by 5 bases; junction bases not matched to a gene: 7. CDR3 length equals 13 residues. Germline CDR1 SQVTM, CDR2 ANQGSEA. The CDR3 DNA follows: TGCAGCGTTGTGAGACAGGGTAGGACTGAAGCTTTCTTT. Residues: CSVVRQGRTEAFF.

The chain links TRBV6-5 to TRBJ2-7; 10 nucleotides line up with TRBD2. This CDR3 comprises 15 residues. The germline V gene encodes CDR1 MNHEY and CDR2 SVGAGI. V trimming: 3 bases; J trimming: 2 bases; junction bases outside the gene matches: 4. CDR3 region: CASSYSGTSAYEQYF. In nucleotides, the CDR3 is TGTGCCAGCAGTTATTCCGGGACTAGCGCCTACGAGCAGTACTTC.

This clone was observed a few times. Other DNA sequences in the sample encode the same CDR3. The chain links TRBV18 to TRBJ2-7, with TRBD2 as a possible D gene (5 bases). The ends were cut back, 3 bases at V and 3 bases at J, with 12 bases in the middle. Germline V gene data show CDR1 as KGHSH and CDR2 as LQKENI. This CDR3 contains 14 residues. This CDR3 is CASSPPSGVYEQYF. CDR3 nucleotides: TGTGCCAGCTCACCCCCGTCCGGGGTCTACGAGCAGTACTTC.

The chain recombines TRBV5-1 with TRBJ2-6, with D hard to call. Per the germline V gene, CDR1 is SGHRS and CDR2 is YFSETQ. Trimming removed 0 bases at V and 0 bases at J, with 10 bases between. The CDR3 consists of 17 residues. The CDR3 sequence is CASSLVGANSGANVLTF. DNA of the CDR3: TGCGCCAGCAGCTTGGTTGGAGCGAACTCTGGGGCCAACGTCCTGACTTTC.

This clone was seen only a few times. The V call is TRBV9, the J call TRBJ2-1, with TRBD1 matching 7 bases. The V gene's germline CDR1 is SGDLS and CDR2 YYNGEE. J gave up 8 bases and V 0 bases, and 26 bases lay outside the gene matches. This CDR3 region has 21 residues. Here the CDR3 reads CASSVEGAGYRDRVFWDEQFF. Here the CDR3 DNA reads TGTGCCAGCAGCGTAGAGGGTGCCGGATATCGGGACAGAGTTTTTTGGGATGAGCAGTTCTTC.

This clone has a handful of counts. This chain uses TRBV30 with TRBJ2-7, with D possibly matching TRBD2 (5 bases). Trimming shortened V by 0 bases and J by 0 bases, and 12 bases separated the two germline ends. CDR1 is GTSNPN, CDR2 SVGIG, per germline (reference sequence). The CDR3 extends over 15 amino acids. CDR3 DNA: TGTGCCTGGAGTGTTCCTGCCGGAGGCTCCTACGAGCAGTACTTC. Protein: CAWSVPAGGSYEQYF. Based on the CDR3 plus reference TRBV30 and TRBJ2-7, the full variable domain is SQTIHQWPATLVQPVGSPLSLECTVEGTSNPNLYWYRQAAGRGLQLLFYSVGIGQISSEVPQNLSASRPQDRQFILSSKKLLLSDSGFYLCAWSVPAGGSYEQYFGPGTRLTVT.